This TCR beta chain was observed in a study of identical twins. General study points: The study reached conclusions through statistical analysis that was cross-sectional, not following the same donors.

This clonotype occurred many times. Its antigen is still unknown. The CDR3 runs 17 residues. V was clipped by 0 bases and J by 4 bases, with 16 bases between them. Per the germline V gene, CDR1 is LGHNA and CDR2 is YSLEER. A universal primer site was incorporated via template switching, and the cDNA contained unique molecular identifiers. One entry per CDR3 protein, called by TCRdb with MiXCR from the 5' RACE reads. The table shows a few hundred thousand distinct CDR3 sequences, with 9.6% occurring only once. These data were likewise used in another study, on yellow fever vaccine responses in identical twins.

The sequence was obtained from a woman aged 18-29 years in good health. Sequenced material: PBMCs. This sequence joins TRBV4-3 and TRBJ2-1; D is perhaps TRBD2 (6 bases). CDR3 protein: CASSQDTSGDLYNEQFF. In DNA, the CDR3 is TGCGCCAGCAGCCAAGATACCTCCGGGGACTTATACAATGAGCAGTTCTTC.